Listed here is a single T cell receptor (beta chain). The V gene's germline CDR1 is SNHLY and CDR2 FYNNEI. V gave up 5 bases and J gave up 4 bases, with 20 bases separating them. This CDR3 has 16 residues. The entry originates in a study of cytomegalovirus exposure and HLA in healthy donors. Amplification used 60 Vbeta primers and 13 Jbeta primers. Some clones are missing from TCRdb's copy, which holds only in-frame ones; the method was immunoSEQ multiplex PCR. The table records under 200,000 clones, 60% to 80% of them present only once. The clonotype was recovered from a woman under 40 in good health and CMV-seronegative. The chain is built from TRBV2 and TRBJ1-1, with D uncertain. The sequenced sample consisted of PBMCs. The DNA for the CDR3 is TGTGCCAGCAGTCTTTTGGGCTTGGGAGGTGGCACTGAAGCTTTCTTT. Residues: CASSLLGLGGGTEAFF.